This TCR beta chain was captured in a study of shared clonotypes between healthy human individuals. In germline, CDR1 is SNHLY, CDR2 FYNNEI. This CDR3 has 14 residues. The ends were cut back, 1 base at V and 5 bases at J, with 11 bases in the middle. Across several immunoSEQ plates, the genomic DNA of each subset was split evenly. Assay: immunoSEQ multiplex PCR; the TCRdb copy retains only in-frame clones and omits some. The sample records 2 million to 2.5 million clones, more than 90% being singletons. What was sequenced was naive CD4+ T cells sorted from blood. The subset denotes: CD45RA+ positively selected. The rearrangement joins TRBV2 to TRBJ2-5; D is perhaps TRBD2 (5 bases). This clonotype originated in a man younger than 35 in good health. CDR3 loop: CASSEGYTGETQYF. The CDR3 region has the DNA TGTGCCAGCAGTGAAGGCTACACGGGGGAGACCCAGTACTTC.